Sequencing of this TCR beta chain was carried out in a study of blood T cell repertoires in COVID-19. In the original workflow: Estimation of nucleated cell counts was performed using reference gene primer amplification. Assay: immunoSEQ multiplex PCR; the TCRdb copy retains only in-frame clones and omits some. That table supplies the V and J calls and clone size; D and trimming were determined from the DNA. The repertoire holds 300,000 to 350,000 clones, with about nine tenths as singletons. The sequence derives from a woman aged 25 to 39 with COVID-19, enrolled during active disease. Material for sequencing was peripheral blood.

CDR3 residues: CASSPGRLDSRNEQFF. The CDR3 DNA reads as TGTGCCAGCAGTCCAGGTCGACTAGATTCCCGCAATGAGCAGTTCTTC. The chain is built from TRBV3-1 (or the pseudogene TRBV3-2) and TRBJ2-1, with D perhaps matching TRBD2 (6 bases). The CDR3 sequence is 16 residues long. With 6 bases removed from V and 6 bases from J, the gap between germline ends came to 21 bases. Germline CDR1 is LGHDT and CDR2 is YNNKEL (reference sequence).